Following are 20 T cell receptor beta chains from one sample sequenced in a study of OX40 agonist ivuxolimab in advanced cancers. Some clones are missing from TCRdb's copy, which holds only in-frame ones; the method was immunoSEQ multiplex PCR. The table has 80,000 or so clones, about 93% seen once. Sequenced here: CD4+ or CD8+ T cells sorted from blood, sampled in a trial of the OX40 agonist ivuxolimab. Every receptor here comes from an adult with an advanced solid tumor such as melanoma, head and neck, liver or kidney cancer.

This clone came up once. The same CDR3 can be traced to other DNA sequences in this sample. V is TRBV5-1 and J is TRBJ2-7; perhaps TRBD2 as D (5 bases). The CDR3 runs 14 residues. Trimming shortened V by 3 bases and J by 0 bases, and 10 bases separated the two germline ends. The germline V gene encodes CDR1 SGHRS and CDR2 YFSETQ. CDR3 DNA sequence: TGCGCCAGCAGCTCGGGTGGGAGCTCCTACGAGCAGTACTTC. Translation: CASSSGGSSYEQYF.

The V call is TRBV6-5, the J call TRBJ1-4; D is perhaps TRBD1 (5 bases). Trimming removed 4 bases at V and 6 bases at J, with 12 bases between. Germline lookup yields CDR1 MNHEY and CDR2 SVGAGI. The CDR3 is 14 amino acids. The CDR3 nucleotides are TGTGCCAGCAGTTCGGTGGGGCTGGATGAAAAACTGTTTTTT. Translation gives CASSSVGLDEKLFF.

The V gene is TRBV18, the J gene TRBJ1-3; D uncertain. From germline, CDR1 is KGHSH and CDR2 LQKENI. The CDR3 extends over 14 amino acids. Trimming removed 3 bases at V and 0 bases at J, with 6 bases between. The CDR3 region has the DNA TGTGCCAGCTCACCCGGGAGCTCTGGAAACACCATATATTTT. Its translation: CASSPGSSGNTIYF.

The chain carries TRBV5-8 and TRBJ2-5, with no clear D. The J call may be wrong; the DNA end is better matched by TRBJ2-7. CDR1 and CDR2 from the germline V gene are SGHTS and YDEGEE. The CDR3 is 9 amino acids. The CDR3 reads CASSYEQYF. The CDR3 DNA is TGTGCCAGCAGCTACGAGCAGTACTTC.

This chain links TRBV18 with TRBJ2-7; TRBD2 aligns across 10 bases. V shed 0 bases and J 6 bases; nucleotides not matched to a gene: 5. The CDR3 consists of 15 residues. Germline V CDR1 and CDR2: KGHSH, LQKENI. CDR3 sequence reads: CASSPPEPSGGEQYF. CDR3 sequence (DNA): TGTGCCAGCTCACCACCGGAGCCTAGCGGGGGCGAGCAGTACTTC.

This chain uses TRBV5-4 with TRBJ1-3; a possible D gene is TRBD1 (6 bases). V was cut by 0 bases and J by 2 bases, with 12 bases left in between. Germline loops: CDR1 SGHNT, CDR2 YYREEE (reference sequence). The CDR3 loop spans 16 amino acids. Here the CDR3 reads CASSLDAGATGNTIYF. The CDR3 DNA sequence: TGTGCCAGCAGCTTGGATGCGGGGGCAACTGGAAACACCATATATTTT. The full variable domain, with the rest looked up from reference TRBV5-4 and TRBJ1-3, is ETGVTQSPTHLIKTRGQQVTLRCSSQSGHNTVSWYQQALGQGPQFIFQYYREEENGRGNFPPRFSGLQFPNYSSELNVNALELDDSALYLCASSLDAGATGNTIYFGEGSWLTVV.

This clone was observed a few times. The chain couples TRBV18 to TRBJ1-2; no definite D call. The CDR3 is made up of 13 amino acids. The germline gives CDR1 KGHSH, CDR2 LQKENI. V dropped 6 bases and J dropped 3 bases, with 11 bases sitting between them. The CDR3 sequence: CASSLGGDYGYTF. In nucleotides, the CDR3 is TGTGCCAGCTCGTTAGGTGGAGACTATGGCTACACCTTC.

The V gene is TRBV18, the J gene TRBJ2-1; TRBD1 matches at 9 bases. The CDR3 runs to 16 residues. Germline V CDR1 and CDR2: KGHSH, LQKENI. Trimming took 4 bases from V and 7 from J; bases not matched to a gene: 11. Here the CDR3 reads CASSLTGDRVVNEQFF. For the CDR3, the DNA is TGTGCCAGCTCACTGACAGGGGACAGGGTTGTTAATGAGCAGTTCTTC.

The chain recombines TRBV30 with TRBJ2-3, with D uncertain. The CDR3 has 12 amino acids. Germline CDR1 is GTSNPN and CDR2 is SVGIG (reference sequence). With 0 bases removed from V and 6 bases from J, the gap between germline ends came to 7 bases. The CDR3 is CAWSVVGDTQYF. DNA of the CDR3: TGTGCCTGGAGTGTGGTGGGTGATACGCAGTATTTT.

The V call is TRBV7-3, the J call TRBJ2-5; 9 bases match TRBD2. Germline V gene data show CDR1 as SGHTA and CDR2 as FQGTGA. CDR3 length equals 17 residues. The J segment lost 1 base and the V segment lost 0 bases, leaving 6 bases of the junction unmatched. Here the CDR3 DNA reads TGTGCCAGCAGCTTAACGAGTTTAGCGGGGGCCCAAGAGACCCAGTACTTC. Translated, it gives CASSLTSLAGAQETQYF. Full variable domain (rest looked up from reference TRBV7-3 and TRBJ2-5): GAGVSQTPSNKVTEKGKYVELRCDPISGHTALYWYRQSLGQGPEFLIYFQGTGAADDSGLPNDRFFAVRPEGSVSTLKIQRTERGDSAVYLCASSLTSLAGAQETQYFGPGTRLLVL.

The chain couples TRBV5-1 to TRBJ2-2; a weak D match, TRBD1 (6 bases). This CDR3 is built from 18 residues. V was shortened by 0 bases and J by 0 bases, with 15 bases between the two germline ends. CDR1 and CDR2 (germline): SGHRS, YFSETQ. CDR3 sequence (DNA): TGCGCCAGCAGCTTGGTTCCAGGGGTCCCCGCGAACACCGGGGAGCTGTTTTTT. Protein product: CASSLVPGVPANTGELFF.

V is TRBV7-9 and J is TRBJ2-3, with D possibly being TRBD1 or TRBD2 (5 bases each). V was cut by 3 bases and J by 2 bases, with 9 bases left in between. The germline gives CDR1 SEHNR, CDR2 FQNEAQ (reference sequence). The CDR3 totals 14 residues. The DNA for the CDR3 is TGTGCCAGCAGCTTGGGGGTCGTCACAGATACGCAGTATTTT. It encodes CASSLGVVTDTQYF.

The gene calls are TRBV6-5 and TRBJ1-2, with a possible D match to TRBD1 (5 bases). Trimming removed 6 bases at V and 5 bases at J, with 13 bases between. The germline CDR1 and CDR2 sequences are MNHEY and SVGAGI. This CDR3 spans 13 amino acids. CDR3 residues: CASSQRGQYGYTF. CDR3 in DNA: TGTGCCAGCAGCCAGAGGGGCCAGTATGGCTACACCTTC.

This chain joins TRBV7-7 and TRBJ2-5; 7 positions match TRBD2. V gave up 1 base and J gave up 5 bases; unmatched junction bases: 10. Germline CDR1 SSHAT, CDR2 FNYEAQ (reference sequence). The CDR3 consists of 16 residues. The DNA of the CDR3 is TGTGCCAGCAGCTTAGAGCGGGGAGGATTTGGGGAGACCCAGTACTTC. Its translation is CASSLERGGFGETQYF. Full variable domain (missing parts from reference TRBV7-7 and TRBJ2-5): GAGVSQSPRYKVTKRGQDVTLRCDPISSHATLYWYQQALGQGPEFLTYFNYEAQPDKSGLPSDRFSAERPEGSISTLTIQRTEQRDSAMYRCASSLERGGFGETQYFGPGTRLLVL.

V and J are TRBV9 and TRBJ2-2; D uncertain. The germline V gene encodes CDR1 SGDLS and CDR2 YYNGEE. V was pared by 4 bases and J by 2 bases, with 18 bases between. CDR3 length equals 17 residues. CDR3 nucleotides: TGTGCCAGCAGCCCCCGGCGCACGTCAGGCAACACCGGGGAGCTGTTTTTT. It yields the protein CASSPRRTSGNTGELFF.

A single count supports this clone. This chain uses TRBV6-1 with TRBJ1-1, with 7 bases fitting TRBD1. CDR1 and CDR2 (germline): MNHNS, SASEGT. With V trimmed by 5 bases and J by 2 bases, 8 bases remained unmatched. This CDR3 is 15 amino acids long. CDR3 amino acids: CASSFTGTVNTEAFF. In DNA, the CDR3 is TGTGCCAGCAGTTTCACCGGGACAGTAAACACTGAAGCTTTCTTT.

The chain couples TRBV11-2 to TRBJ2-5; TRBD1 aligns across 7 bases. The V segment lost 6 bases and the J segment 3 bases; nucleotides outside the gene matches: 7. Germline CDR1 reads SGHAT; CDR2 reads FQNNGV. The CDR3 is 14 amino acids. The DNA of the CDR3 is TGTGCCAGCAGATTTACCGGGACAGAAGAGACCCAGTACTTC. Its protein product is CASRFTGTEETQYF.

The V call is TRBV5-6, the J call TRBJ2-2; the D call may be TRBD1 or TRBD2 (5 bases each). This CDR3 contains 15 residues. Germline loops: CDR1 SGHDT, CDR2 YYEEEE. Trimming removed 2 bases at V and 7 bases at J, with 15 bases between. DNA of the CDR3: TGTGCCAGCAGCTTAGGCAGGGCGAGCGGCGGGGAGCTGTTTTTT. This sequence encodes CASSLGRASGGELFF.

V is TRBV2 and J is TRBJ2-6; tentatively, D is TRBD1 (6 bases). Germline lookup yields CDR1 SNHLY and CDR2 FYNNEI. The length of the CDR3 is 14 residues. Trimming removed 7 bases from V and 4 bases from J, with 11 bases in between. CDR3 in amino acids: CASMGAGGANVLTF. The CDR3 coding sequence is TGTGCCAGCATGGGGGCGGGCGGGGCCAACGTCCTGACTTTC.

V and J are TRBV30 and TRBJ1-1; weak D call: TRBD1 (6 bases). The CDR3 covers 14 residues. V shed 0 bases and J shed 5 bases, with 13 bases lying between them. The germline V gene encodes CDR1 GTSNPN and CDR2 SVGIG (reference sequence). CDR3 loop: CAWSVEGGQTEAFF. CDR3 sequence (DNA): TGTGCCTGGAGTGTAGAGGGGGGGCAGACTGAAGCTTTCTTT.